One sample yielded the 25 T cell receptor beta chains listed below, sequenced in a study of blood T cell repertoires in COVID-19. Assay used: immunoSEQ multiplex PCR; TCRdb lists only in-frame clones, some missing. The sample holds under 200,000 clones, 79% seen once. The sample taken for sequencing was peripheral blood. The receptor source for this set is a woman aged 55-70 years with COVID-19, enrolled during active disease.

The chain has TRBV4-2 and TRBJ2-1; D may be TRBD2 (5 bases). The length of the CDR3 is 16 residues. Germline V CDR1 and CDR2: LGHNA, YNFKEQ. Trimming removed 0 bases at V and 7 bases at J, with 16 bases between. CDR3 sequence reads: CASSQETAVGGNEQFF. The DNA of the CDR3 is TGTGCCAGCAGCCAAGAAACGGCGGTTGGCGGGAATGAGCAGTTCTTC.

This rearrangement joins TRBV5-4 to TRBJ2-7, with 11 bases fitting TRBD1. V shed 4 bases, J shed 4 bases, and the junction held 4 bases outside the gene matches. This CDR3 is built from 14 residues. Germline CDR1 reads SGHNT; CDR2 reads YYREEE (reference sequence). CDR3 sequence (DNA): TGTGCCAGCAGCAGGGACAGGGGGGCATACGAGCAGTACTTC. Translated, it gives CASSRDRGAYEQYF.

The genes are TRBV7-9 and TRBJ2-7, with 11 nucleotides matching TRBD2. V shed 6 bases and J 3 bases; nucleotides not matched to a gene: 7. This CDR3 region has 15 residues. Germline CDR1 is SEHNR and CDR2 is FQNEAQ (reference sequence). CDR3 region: CASRPPGLADYEQYF. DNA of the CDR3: TGTGCCAGCAGGCCCCCGGGACTAGCGGACTACGAGCAGTACTTC. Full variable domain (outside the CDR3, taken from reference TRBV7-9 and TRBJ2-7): DTGVSQNPRHKITKRGQNVTFRCDPISEHNRLYWYRQTLGQGPEFLTYFQNEAQLEKSRLLSDRFSAERPKGSFSTLEIQRTEQGDSAMYLCASRPPGLADYEQYFGPGTRLTVT.

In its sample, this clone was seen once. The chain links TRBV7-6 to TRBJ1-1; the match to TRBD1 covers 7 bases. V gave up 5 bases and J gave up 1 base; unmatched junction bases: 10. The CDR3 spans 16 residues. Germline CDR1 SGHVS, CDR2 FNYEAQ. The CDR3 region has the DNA TGTGCCAGCAGCGTATTCCAGGGGGTTAAGAACACTGAAGCTTTCTTT. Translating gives CASSVFQGVKNTEAFF.

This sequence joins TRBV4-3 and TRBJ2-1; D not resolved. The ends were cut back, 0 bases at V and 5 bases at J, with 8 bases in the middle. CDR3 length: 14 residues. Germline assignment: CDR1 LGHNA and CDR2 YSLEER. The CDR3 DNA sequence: TGCGCCAGCAGCCAAGACAGGATGAACAATGAGCAGTTCTTC. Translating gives CASSQDRMNNEQFF.

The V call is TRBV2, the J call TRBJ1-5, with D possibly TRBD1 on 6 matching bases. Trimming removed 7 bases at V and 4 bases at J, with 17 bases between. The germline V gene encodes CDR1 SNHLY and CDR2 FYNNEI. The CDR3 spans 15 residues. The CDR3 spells CASKGLVTGNQPQHF. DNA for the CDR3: TGTGCCAGCAAGGGTCTTGTGACAGGTAATCAGCCCCAGCATTTT.

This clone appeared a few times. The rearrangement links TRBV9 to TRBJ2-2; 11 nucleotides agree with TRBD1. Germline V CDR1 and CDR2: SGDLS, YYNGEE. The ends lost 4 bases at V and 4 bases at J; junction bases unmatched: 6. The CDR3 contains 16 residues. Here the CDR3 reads CASSPWTGGGTGELFF. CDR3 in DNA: TGTGCCAGCAGCCCTTGGACAGGGGGCGGCACCGGGGAGCTGTTTTTT.

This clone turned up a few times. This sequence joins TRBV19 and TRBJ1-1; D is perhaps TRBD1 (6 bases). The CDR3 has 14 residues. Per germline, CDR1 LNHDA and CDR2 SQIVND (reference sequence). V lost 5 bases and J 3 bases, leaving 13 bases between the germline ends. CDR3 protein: CASSFSRGYTEAFF. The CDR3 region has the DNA TGTGCCAGTAGTTTCTCCAGGGGTTACACTGAAGCTTTCTTT.

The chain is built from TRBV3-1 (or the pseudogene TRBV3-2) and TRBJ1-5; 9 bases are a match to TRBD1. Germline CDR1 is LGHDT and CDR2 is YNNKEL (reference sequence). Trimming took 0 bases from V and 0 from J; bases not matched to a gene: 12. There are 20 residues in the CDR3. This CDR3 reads CASSQDGGDRVDGSNQPQHF. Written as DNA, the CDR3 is TGTGCCAGCAGCCAAGATGGGGGGGACAGGGTTGATGGTAGCAATCAGCCCCAGCATTTT.

The CDR3 DNA follows: TGCAGCGTTGGGTCGGGGAAGAAAACTGAAGCTTTCTTT. Translation: CSVGSGKKTEAFF. The chain recombines TRBV29-1 with TRBJ1-1; D is uncertain. V lost 4 bases and J lost 5, with 14 bases in between. CDR3 length: 13 residues. The germline CDR1 and CDR2 sequences are SQVTM and ANQGSEA.

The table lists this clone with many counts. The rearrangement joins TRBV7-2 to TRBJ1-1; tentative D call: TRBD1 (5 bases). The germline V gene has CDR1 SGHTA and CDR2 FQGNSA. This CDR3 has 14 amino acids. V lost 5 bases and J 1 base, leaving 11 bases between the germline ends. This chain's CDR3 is CASSGAVGNTEAFF. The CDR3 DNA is TGTGCCAGCAGCGGGGCCGTGGGGAACACTGAAGCTTTCTTT.

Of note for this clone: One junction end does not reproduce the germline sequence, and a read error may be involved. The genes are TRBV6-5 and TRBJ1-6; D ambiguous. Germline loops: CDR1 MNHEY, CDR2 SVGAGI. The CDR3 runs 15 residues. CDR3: CASSDSGEIISPLHF. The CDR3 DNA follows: TGTGCCAGCAGTGACTCTGGGGAGATTATCTCACCCCTCCACTTT.

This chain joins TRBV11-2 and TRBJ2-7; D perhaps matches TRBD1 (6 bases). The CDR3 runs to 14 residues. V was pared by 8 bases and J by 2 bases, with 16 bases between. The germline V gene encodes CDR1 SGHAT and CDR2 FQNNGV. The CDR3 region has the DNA TGTGCCAGCGCGAGGGGGTTAGGGGCCTACGAGCAGTACTTC. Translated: CASARGLGAYEQYF.

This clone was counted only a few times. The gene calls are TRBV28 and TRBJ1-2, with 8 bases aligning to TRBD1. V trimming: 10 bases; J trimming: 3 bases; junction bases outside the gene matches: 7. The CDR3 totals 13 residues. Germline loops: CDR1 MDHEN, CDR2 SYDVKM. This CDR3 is CAITDRADYGYTF. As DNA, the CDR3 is TGTGCCATCACGGACAGGGCCGACTATGGCTACACCTTC.

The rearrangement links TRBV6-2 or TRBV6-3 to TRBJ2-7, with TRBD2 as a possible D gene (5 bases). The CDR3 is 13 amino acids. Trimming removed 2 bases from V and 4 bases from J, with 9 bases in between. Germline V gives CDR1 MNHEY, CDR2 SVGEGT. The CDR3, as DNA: TGTGCCAGCAGTTACGACTACATATACGAGCAGTACGTC. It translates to CASSYDYIYEQYV.

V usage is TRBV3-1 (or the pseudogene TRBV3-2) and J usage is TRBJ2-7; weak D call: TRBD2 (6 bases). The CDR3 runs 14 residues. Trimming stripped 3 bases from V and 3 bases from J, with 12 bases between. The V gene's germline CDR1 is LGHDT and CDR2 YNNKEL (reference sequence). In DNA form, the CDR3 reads TGTGCCAGCAGCCATTCGGGCGGGGACTACGAGCAGTACTTC. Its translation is CASSHSGGDYEQYF.

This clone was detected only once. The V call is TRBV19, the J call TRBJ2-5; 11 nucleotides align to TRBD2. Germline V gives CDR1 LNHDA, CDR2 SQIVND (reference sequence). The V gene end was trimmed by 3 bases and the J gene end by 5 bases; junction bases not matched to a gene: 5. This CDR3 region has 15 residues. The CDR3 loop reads CASSILAGGFETQYF. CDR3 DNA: TGTGCCAGTAGTATTCTAGCGGGAGGCTTTGAGACCCAGTACTTC.

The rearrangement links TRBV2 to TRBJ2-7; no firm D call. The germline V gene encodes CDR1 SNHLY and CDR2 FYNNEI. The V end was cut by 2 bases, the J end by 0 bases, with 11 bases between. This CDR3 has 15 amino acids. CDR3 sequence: CASSEWQRISYEQYF. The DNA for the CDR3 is TGTGCCAGCAGTGAATGGCAGCGCATCTCCTACGAGCAGTACTTC.

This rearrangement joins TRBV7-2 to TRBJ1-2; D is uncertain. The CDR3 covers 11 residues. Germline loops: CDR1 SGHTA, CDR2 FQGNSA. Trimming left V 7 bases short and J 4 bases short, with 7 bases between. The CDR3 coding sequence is TGTGCCAGCACATCGGGCTATGGCTACACCTTC. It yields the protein CASTSGYGYTF.

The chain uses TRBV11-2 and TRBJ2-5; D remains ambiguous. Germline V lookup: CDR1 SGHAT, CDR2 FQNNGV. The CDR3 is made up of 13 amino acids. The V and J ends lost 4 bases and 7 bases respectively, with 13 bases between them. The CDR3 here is CASSSSSSVTQYF. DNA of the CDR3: TGTGCCAGCAGCTCCTCCTCCTCGGTGACCCAGTACTTC.

The CDR3 loop reads CAINLQGRSNYGYTF. As DNA, the CDR3 is TGTGCCATAAACCTACAGGGGCGATCTAACTATGGCTACACCTTC. The V call is TRBV6-5, the J call TRBJ1-2; TRBD1 matches 7 bases. V was clipped by 10 bases and J by 0 bases; unmatched bases: 11. Germline V CDR1 and CDR2: MNHEY, SVGAGI. This CDR3 has 15 amino acids.

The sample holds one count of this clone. In DNA form, the CDR3 reads TGTGCCAGCAGCCCACTCGCAGATACGCAGTATTTT. It codes for CASSPLADTQYF. The V and J genes are TRBV28 and TRBJ2-3; D unresolved. The CDR3 loop spans 12 amino acids. The germline V gene encodes CDR1 MDHEN and CDR2 SYDVKM. V dropped 6 bases and J dropped 4 bases, with 8 bases sitting between them. The variable domain in full, completed from reference TRBV28 and TRBJ2-3, reads DVKVTQSSRYLVKRTGEKVFLECVQDMDHENMFWYRQDPGLGLRLIYFSYDVKMKEKGDIPEGYSVSREKKERFSLILESASTNQTSMYLCASSPLADTQYFGPGTRLTVL.

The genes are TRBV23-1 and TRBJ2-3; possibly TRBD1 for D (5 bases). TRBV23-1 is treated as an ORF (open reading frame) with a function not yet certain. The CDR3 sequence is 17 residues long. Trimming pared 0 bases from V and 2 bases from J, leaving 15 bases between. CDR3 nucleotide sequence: TGCGCCAGCAGTCAATCGTGTCAGGGCGACCACACAGATACGCAGTATTTT. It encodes CASSQSCQGDHTDTQYF.

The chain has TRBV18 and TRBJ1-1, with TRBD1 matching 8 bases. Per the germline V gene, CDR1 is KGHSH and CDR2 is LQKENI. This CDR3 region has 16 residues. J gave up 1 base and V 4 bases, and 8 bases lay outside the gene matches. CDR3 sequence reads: CASSRPGQGKNTEAFF. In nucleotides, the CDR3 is TGTGCCAGCTCACGTCCCGGACAGGGAAAGAACACTGAAGCTTTCTTT.

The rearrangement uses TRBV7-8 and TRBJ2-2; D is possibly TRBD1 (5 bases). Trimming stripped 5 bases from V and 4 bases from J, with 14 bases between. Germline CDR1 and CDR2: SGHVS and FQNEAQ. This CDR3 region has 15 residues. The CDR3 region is CASSRYDSGTGELFF. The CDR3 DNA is TGTGCCAGCAGCCGATATGACAGTGGCACCGGGGAGCTGTTTTTT.